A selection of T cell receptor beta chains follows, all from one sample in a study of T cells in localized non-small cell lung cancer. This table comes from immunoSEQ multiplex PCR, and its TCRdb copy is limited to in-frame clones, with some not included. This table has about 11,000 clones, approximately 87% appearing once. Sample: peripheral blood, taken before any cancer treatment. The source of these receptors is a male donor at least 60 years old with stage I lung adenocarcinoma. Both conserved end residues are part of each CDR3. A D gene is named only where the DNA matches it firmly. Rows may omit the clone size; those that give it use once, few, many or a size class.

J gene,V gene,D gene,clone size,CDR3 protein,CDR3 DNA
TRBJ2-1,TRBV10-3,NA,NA,CATLDRNSYNEQFF,TGTGCCACCCTAGACAGAAACTCCTACAATGAGCAGTTCTTC
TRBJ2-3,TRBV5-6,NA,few,CASSLVGSTDTQYF,TGTGCCAGCAGCTTGGTGGGGAGTACGGATACGCAGTATTTT
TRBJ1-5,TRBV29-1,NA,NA,CSVAFGNQPQHF,TGCAGCGTTGCTTTCGGAAATCAGCCCCAGCATTTT
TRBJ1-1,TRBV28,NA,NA,CASSLGGEAFF,TGTGCCAGCAGTTTAGGGGGTGAAGCTTTCTTT
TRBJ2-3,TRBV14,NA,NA,CASSPHRQSTDTQYF,TGTGCCAGCAGCCCTCATAGGCAAAGCACAGATACGCAGTATTTT
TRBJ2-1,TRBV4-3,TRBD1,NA,CASSPHRGEQFF,TGCGCCAGCAGCCCCCACAGGGGCGAGCAGTTCTTC
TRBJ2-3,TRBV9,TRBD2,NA,CASSAGLAGGTDTQYF,TGTGCCAGCAGCGCCGGACTAGCGGGGGGTACAGATACGCAGTATTTT
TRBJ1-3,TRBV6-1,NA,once,CASSEALRGTLSNTIYF,TGTGCCAGCAGTGAAGCGCTGAGAGGGACGCTTTCAAACACCATATATTTT
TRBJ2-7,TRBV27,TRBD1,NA,CASSSPTGGIYEQYF,TGTGCCAGCAGTTCCCCGACAGGGGGCATCTACGAGCAGTACTTC
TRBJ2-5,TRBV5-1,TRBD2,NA,CASSPGLAGSEETQYF,TGCGCCAGCAGCCCGGGACTAGCGGGCTCAGAGGAGACCCAGTACTTC
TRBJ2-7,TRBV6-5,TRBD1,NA,CASSLPGQIYEQYF,TGTGCCAGCAGTCTGCCGGGACAGATCTACGAGCAGTACTTC
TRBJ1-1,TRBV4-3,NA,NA,CASSALAGTENTEAFF,TGCGCCAGCAGCGCACTTGCCGGGACGGAAAACACTGAAGCTTTCTTT
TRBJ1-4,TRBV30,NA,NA,CAWSDKRNEKLFF,TGTGCCTGGAGTGACAAACGTAATGAAAAACTGTTTTTT
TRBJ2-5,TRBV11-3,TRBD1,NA,CASSEGQGLGGTQYF,TGTGCCAGCAGCGAGGGACAGGGGCTCGGCGGGACCCAGTACTTC
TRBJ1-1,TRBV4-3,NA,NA,CASRDKSLDTEAFF,TGCGCCAGCAGGGACAAAAGTCTCGACACTGAAGCTTTCTTT
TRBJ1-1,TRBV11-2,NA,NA,CASSLALGGGEAFF,TGTGCCAGCAGCTTGGCTTTGGGCGGCGGTGAAGCTTTCTTT
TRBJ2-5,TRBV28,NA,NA,CATQAWEETQYF,TGTGCCACCCAGGCGTGGGAAGAGACCCAGTACTTC
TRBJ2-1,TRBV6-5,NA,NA,CASSYEDPRSYNEQFF,TGTGCCAGCAGTTACGAGGACCCCCGGTCCTACAATGAGCAGTTCTTC
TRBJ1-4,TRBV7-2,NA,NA,CASSLQQGRNEKLFF,TGTGCCAGCAGCTTGCAACAGGGTAGGAATGAAAAACTGTTTTTT
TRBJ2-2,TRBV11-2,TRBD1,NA,CASSVVPGQGGSGELFF,TGTGCCAGCAGCGTAGTACCGGGACAGGGTGGTTCCGGGGAGCTGTTTTTT
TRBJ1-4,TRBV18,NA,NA,CASSQGTNEKLFF,TGTGCCAGCTCGCAGGGAACTAATGAAAAACTGTTTTTT
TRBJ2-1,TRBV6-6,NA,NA,CASSLARGSSYNEQFF,TGTGCCAGCAGTTTAGCCAGGGGAAGCTCCTACAATGAGCAGTTCTTC
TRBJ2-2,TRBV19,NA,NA,CASNGRSNTGELFF,TGTGCCAGTAATGGCAGGTCGAACACCGGGGAGCTGTTTTTT
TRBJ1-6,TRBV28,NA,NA,CASSLGRVTYNSPLHF,TGTGCCAGCAGTTTAGGGAGGGTCACCTATAATTCACCCCTCCACTTT
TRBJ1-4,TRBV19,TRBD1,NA,CASSIPTGHATNEKLFF,TGTGCCAGTAGTATCCCGACAGGGCACGCAACTAATGAAAAACTGTTTTTT
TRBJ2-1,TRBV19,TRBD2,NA,CASAPGTSSYNEQFF,TGTGCCAGTGCCCCCGGGACTAGCTCCTACAATGAGCAGTTCTTC
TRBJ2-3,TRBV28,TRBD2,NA,CASISGGAMNTQYF,TGTGCCAGCATTTCGGGGGGGGCAATGAATACGCAGTATTTT
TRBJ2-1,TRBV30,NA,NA,CAWMSGNEQFF,TGTGCCTGGATGTCCGGAAATGAGCAGTTCTTC
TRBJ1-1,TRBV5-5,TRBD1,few,CASRGTGTEAFF,TGTGCCAGCAGAGGGACAGGGACCGAAGCTTTCTTT
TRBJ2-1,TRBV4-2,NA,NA,CASSRRVDREAHNEQFF,TGTGCCAGCAGTCGACGGGTAGACAGGGAGGCCCATAATGAGCAGTTCTTC
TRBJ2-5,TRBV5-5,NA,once,CASSLGRGGETQYF,TGTGCCAGCAGCCTGGGACGTGGGGGGGAGACCCAGTACTTC
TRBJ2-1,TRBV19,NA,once,CASSIDGGWGPDSYNEQFF,TGTGCCAGTAGTATAGACGGAGGATGGGGGCCTGACTCCTACAATGAGCAGTTCTTC
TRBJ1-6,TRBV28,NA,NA,CASSTNREGAPLHF,TGTGCCAGCAGTACAAACAGGGAAGGGGCACCCCTCCACTTT
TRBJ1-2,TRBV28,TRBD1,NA,CASSSGTGMYYGYTF,TGTGCCAGCAGTTCCGGGACAGGGATGTACTATGGCTACACCTTC
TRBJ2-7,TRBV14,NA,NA,CASSPSSFRKYF,TGTGCCAGCAGCCCTTCTTCATTCCGAAAGTACTTC
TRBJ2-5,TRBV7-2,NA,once,CASSSRTQETQYF,TGTGCCAGCAGCTCCCGTACTCAAGAGACCCAGTACTTC
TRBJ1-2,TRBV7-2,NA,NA,CASSFDGSGYTF,TGTGCCAGCAGCTTTGACGGGAGCGGCTACACCTTC
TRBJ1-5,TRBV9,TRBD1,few,CASNNGQVNQPQHF,TGTGCCAGCAACAATGGACAGGTCAATCAGCCCCAGCATTTT
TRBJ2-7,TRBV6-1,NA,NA,CASMWDRNEQYF,TGTGCCAGCATGTGGGACCGTAACGAGCAGTACTTC
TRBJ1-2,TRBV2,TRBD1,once,CASSELGGGRGYTF,TGTGCCAGCAGTGAGCTCGGAGGGGGCCGGGGCTACACCTTC
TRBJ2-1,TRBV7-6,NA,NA,CASSSRGVGGHNEQFF,TGTGCCAGCAGCTCAAGGGGAGTGGGGGGACACAATGAGCAGTTCTTC
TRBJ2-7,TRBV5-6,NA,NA,CASNPLQGPSYEQYF,TGTGCCAGCAACCCCTTACAGGGTCCCTCCTACGAGCAGTACTTC
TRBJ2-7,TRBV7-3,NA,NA,CASRGETYEQYF,TGTGCCAGCAGGGGCGAGACCTACGAGCAGTACTTC